Below, one T cell receptor (beta chain) is given with its context. This sample is drawn from a study of blood T cell repertoires in COVID-19. Method: immunoSEQ multiplex PCR; TCRdb's copy keeps in-frame clones and lacks some. This table has hundreds of thousands of clones, around 90% appearing once. The CDR3 runs 14 residues. Germline CDR1 reads MNHEY; CDR2 reads SMNVEV (reference sequence). The ends lost 5 bases at V and 5 bases at J; junction bases unmatched: 7. The specimen was PBMCs or T cells enriched from blood (not recorded which). The sequence came from a man in his fifties or sixties who had recovered from COVID-19. The J gene is TRBJ2-7, the V gene TRBV27; 9 bases agree with TRBD1. The CDR3 protein is CASSNGTGTHEQYF. In DNA form, the CDR3 reads TGTGCCAGCAGTAACGGGACAGGGACCCACGAGCAGTACTTC.